This TCR beta chain was found in a study of OX40 agonist ivuxolimab in advanced cancers. Patients with a history of autoimmune disease or on systemic immunosuppression were excluded. The method was immunoSEQ multiplex PCR; TCRdb's version includes in-frame clones alone and lacks a portion of them. The sample has around 120,000 clones, 85% to 90% seen once. Study outcomes and limitations: Among T cells, CD8+ cells averaged more expanded clones than CD4+ cells.

Concerning this clone: Its antigen is unknown.

The CDR3 is 13 amino acids. The germline gives CDR1 MDHEN, CDR2 SYDVKM. The germline V and J ends were trimmed by 2 bases and 5 bases, with 6 bases remaining between them. The sequencing here drew on CD4+ or CD8+ T cells sorted from blood, taken in a trial of the OX40 agonist ivuxolimab. The receptor was isolated from an adult with an advanced solid tumor such as melanoma, head and neck, liver or kidney cancer. The chain carries TRBV28 and TRBJ2-2, with no clear D. The CDR3 DNA reads as TGTGCCAGCAGTTTACATACGACCGGGGAGCTGTTTTTT. Its protein is CASSLHTTGELFF.